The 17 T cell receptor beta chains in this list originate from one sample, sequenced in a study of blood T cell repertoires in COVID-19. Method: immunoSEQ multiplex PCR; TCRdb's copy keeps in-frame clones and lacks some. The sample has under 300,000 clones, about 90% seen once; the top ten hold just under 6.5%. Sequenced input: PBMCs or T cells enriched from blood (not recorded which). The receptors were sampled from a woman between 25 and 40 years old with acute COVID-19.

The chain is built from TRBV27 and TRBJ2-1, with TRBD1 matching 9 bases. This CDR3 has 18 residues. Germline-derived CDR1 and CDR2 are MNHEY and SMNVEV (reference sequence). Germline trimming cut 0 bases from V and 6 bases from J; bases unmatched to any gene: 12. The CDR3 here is CASSLSWGQGGRGNEQFF. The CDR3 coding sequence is TGTGCCAGCAGTTTATCATGGGGACAGGGAGGACGGGGCAATGAGCAGTTCTTC.

CDR3 in DNA: TGTGCCACTAGGGAGGGGGGCACAGATACGCAGTATTTT. Its translation is CATREGGTDTQYF. The rearrangement joins TRBV15 to TRBJ2-3; D is perhaps TRBD2 (7 bases). The CDR3 extends over 13 amino acids. Trimming stripped 9 bases from V and 1 base from J, with 11 bases between. CDR1 is LNHNV, CDR2 YYDKDF, per germline (reference sequence).

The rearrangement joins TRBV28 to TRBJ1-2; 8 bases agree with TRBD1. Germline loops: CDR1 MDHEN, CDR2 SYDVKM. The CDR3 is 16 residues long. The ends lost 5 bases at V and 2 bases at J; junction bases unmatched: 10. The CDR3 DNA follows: TGTGCCAGCAGTCCCCATTCGGGACAGGCAAACTATGGCTACACCTTC. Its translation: CASSPHSGQANYGYTF.

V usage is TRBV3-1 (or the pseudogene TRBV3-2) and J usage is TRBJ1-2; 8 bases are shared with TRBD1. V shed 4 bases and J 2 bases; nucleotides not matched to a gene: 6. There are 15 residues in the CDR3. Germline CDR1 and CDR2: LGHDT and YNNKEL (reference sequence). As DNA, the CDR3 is TGTGCCAGCAGCCCTGGGACAGGCGGAAACTATGGCTACACCTTC. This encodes CASSPGTGGNYGYTF.

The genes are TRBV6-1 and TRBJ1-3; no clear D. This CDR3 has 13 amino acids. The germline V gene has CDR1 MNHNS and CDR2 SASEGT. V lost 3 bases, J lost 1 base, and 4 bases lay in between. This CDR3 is CASSDRSGNTIYF. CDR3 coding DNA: TGTGCCAGCAGTGACAGATCTGGAAACACCATATATTTT.

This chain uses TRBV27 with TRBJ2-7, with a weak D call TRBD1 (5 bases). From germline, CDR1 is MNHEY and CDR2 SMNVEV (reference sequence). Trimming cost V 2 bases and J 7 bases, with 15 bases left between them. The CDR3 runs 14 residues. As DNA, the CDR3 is TGTGCCAGCAGTTTACACGGAAGGGGAAGGGAGCAGTACTTC. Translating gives CASSLHGRGREQYF.

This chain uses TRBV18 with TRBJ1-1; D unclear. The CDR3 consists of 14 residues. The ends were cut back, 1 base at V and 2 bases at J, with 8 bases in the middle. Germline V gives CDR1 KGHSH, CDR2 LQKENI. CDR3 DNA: TGTGCCAGCTCACCACGGACTAGTAACACTGAAGCTTTCTTT. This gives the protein CASSPRTSNTEAFF.

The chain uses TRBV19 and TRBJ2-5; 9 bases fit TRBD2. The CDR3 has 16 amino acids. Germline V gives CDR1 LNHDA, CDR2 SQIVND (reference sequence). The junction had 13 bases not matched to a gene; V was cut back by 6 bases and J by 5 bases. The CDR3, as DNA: TGTGCCAGTAGGGCCCTGGGGACTAGCTCTTGGGAGACCCAGTACTTC. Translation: CASRALGTSSWETQYF.

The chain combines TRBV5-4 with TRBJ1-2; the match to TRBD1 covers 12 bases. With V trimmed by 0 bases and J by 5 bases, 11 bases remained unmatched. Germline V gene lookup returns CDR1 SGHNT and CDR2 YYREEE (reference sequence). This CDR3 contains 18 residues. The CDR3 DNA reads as TGTGCCAGCAGCTTGGACCGGGACAGGGGGCGAGGAGGGTATGGCTACACCTTC. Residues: CASSLDRDRGRGGYGYTF.

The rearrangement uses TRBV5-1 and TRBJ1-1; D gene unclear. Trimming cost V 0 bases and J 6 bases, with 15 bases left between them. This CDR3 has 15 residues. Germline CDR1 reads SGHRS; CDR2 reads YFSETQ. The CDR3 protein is CASSLGGNEGAEAFF. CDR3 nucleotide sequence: TGCGCCAGCAGCTTGGGGGGAAATGAGGGTGCTGAAGCTTTCTTT.

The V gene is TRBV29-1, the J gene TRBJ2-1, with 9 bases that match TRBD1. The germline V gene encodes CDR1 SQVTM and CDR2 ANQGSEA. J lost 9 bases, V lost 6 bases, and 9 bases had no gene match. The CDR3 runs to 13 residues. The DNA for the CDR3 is TGCAGCGTCAAAGGGACAGGGCAAGGTGAGCAGTTCTTC. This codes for CSVKGTGQGEQFF.

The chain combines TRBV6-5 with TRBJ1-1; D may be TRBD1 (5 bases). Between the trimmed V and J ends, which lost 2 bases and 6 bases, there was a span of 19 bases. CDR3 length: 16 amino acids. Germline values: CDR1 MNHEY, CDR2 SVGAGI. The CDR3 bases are TGTGCCAGCAGTTACGGACCGGGAGGGGCTATGGCTGAAGCTTTCTTT. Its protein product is CASSYGPGGAMAEAFF.

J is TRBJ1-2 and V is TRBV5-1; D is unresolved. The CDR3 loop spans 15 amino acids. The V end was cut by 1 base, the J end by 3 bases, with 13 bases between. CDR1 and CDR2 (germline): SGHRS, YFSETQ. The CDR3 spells CASSLTGSRDYGYTF. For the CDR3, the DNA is TGCGCCAGCAGCTTGACCGGGTCTCGAGACTATGGCTACACCTTC.

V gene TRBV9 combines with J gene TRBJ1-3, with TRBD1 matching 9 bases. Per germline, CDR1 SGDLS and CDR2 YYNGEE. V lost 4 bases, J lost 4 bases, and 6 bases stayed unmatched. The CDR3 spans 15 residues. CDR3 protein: CASSPRDREGNTIYF. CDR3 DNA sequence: TGTGCCAGCAGCCCCCGGGACAGGGAAGGAAACACCATATATTTT.

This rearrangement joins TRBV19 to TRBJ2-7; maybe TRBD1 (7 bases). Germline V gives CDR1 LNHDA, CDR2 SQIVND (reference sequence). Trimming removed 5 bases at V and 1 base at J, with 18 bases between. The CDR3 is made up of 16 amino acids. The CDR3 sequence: CASSPSGPGGSYEQYF. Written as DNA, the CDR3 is TGTGCCAGTAGTCCCTCAGGTCCAGGGGGGTCCTACGAGCAGTACTTC.

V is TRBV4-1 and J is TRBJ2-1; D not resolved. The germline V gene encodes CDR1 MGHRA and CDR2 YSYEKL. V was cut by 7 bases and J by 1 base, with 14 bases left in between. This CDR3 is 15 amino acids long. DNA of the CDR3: TGCGCCAGCACCCGGAGCGAAGGATCCTACAATGAGCAGTTCTTC. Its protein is CASTRSEGSYNEQFF.

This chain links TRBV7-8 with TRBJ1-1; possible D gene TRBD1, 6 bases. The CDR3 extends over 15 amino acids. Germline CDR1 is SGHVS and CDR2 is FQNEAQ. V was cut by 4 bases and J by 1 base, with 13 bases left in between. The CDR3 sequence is CASSSTYRENTEAFF. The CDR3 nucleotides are TGTGCCAGCAGCTCGACCTACAGGGAGAACACTGAAGCTTTCTTT.